This T cell receptor (beta chain) comes out of a study of cytomegalovirus exposure and HLA in healthy donors (dated by TCRdb to the late 2010s). Regarding the study in general: An earlier analysis of approximately 550 of the donors reported about 250 Gb of sequence data and about 100 million unique TCR beta sequences from approximately 180 million T cells. An early release that covered more than 550 HLA-typed donors contained approximately 300 gigabases of sequencing data and around 80 million unique TCR sequences. The genetic ancestry cluster associated with self-reported Caucasian donors included about four fifths of the roughly 400 genotyped donors. The study aimed to test whether cataloging public T cell receptors could reveal signatures of past pathogen exposure. The T cell repertoires of about 700 subjects were profiled by immunosequencing and related to cytomegalovirus serostatus. A separate validation cohort of 100 to 150 different subjects was used in addition to the 666-subject first cohort. To predict cytomegalovirus infection status, the study combined high-throughput TCR immunosequencing, statistical association of individual TCRs with disease status, and machine learning. To study patterns of TCR occurrence, a later analysis re-analyzed previously published TCR beta repertoires from several hundred donors and added high-resolution HLA genotyping. Rather than using new phenotypic data, the later analysis identified candidate immune exposures from TCR beta sequences and from how often those sequences occurred across donors. An earlier analysis of approximately 630 of the donors applied high-throughput TCR beta sequencing to assess whether each TCR beta V gene segment acted as functional or pseudogenic. Donor age, sex, ethnicity and CMV serostatus were collected together with the repertoire data. A later genetic analysis used genome-wide SNP genotypes for about 55% of the 666 donors, treating that subset as a discovery cohort. Every discovery cohort repertoire had been produced on one sequencing platform. Both class I and class II loci were covered by HLA typing, at four-digit resolution. Typing coverage varied by locus: about 629-630 donors for A, B, C, DRB1 and DQB1; approximately 500 for DQA1; over 600 for DPA1; about 450 for DPB1. Because of strong linkage in the cohort, roughly five DR-DQ haplotypes were treated as single units for association and clustering. Among roughly 400 genotyped donors of the cohort, an average of 235,054 unique TCR beta nucleotide sequences were sequenced per donor, roughly 20% of them non-productive.

Regarding this clone: The clone's antigen remains unknown.

CDR1 and CDR2, per the germline V gene, are SGHTA and FQGTGA. The CDR3, from cysteine to phenylalanine, totals 16 residues. Left in the record is the CDR3 DNA by itself, 48 bases read in frame from the first base. Trimmed from V: 1 base; trimmed from J: 8 bases; junction bases lacking a gene match: 12. The cohort was made up of approximately 670 healthy bone marrow donors. At the time of sampling, every cohort member was nominally healthy, though immune exposures that went unrecorded were likely present. The donor was CMV seropositive and belonged to the group of 250 to 350 seropositive cohort members. A peripheral blood sample was provided by each donor, and peripheral blood mononuclear cells were used for TCR beta sequencing. Genomic DNA extraction from the blood cell samples was performed with the Qiagen DNeasy Blood Extraction Kit. The library was obtained by the immunoSEQ multiplex PCR assay. A mixture of 60 forward primers for TCR Vbeta segments and 13 reverse primers for TCR Jbeta segments was used in the multiplex PCR. Amplification of the CDR3 region of rearranged TCR beta genes was performed with a multiplex PCR assay on genomic DNA. Amplified TCR beta libraries were sequenced as 87-base-pair reads on the Illumina HiSeq System. From the authors' description of their analysis: In a later analysis, tens of millions of unique TCR beta chains were counted across the 666 repertoires, and roughly 11 million of these chains were shared by at least two donors. A nearest-neighbor algorithm error-corrected the raw reads and collapsed the reads into unique sequences, merging closely related sequences to remove PCR and sequencing errors. To assign V, D and J gene segments, CDR3 sequences were aligned to IMGT reference sequences. For a sequence to be retained, a match of at least six nucleotides was required to both a V gene segment and a J gene segment. A rearrangement was called productive if the CDR3 had no stop codons and remained in frame with V and J, and every other rearrangement was called non-productive. CDR3 was defined by IMGT convention, running from the second conserved V-encoded cysteine to the conserved J-encoded phenylalanine. Sequences without an unambiguous match to a single V gene segment were excluded from the earlier analysis of almost 600 of the donors. In an earlier analysis of approximately 590 of the donors, a V segment was called functional when productive rearrangements were above 56.7%, and segregating when the standard deviation between donors exceeded 5%. A statistical classification framework was developed to diagnose cytomegalovirus status using the catalog of TCR beta chain sequences. In a later analysis, V and J genes were assigned by comparing TCR nucleotide sequences against IMGT/GENE-DB human TR gene sequences. The TCRdist pipeline was used in a later analysis to assign CDR3 sequences and most-parsimonious VDJ recombination scenarios. In a later analysis, every TCR beta chain was defined by the combination of its CDR3 amino acid sequence and its V-gene family, and reads without a unique V-gene family were dropped. As a way to deal with suspected cross-contamination and a sequencing artifact, a later analysis dropped roughly 620 nucleotide sequences that were highly shared and had low generation probability. For each public chain, a later analysis derived a clonal expansion index from normalized ranks of inferred template counts within each repertoire. Generation probabilities in a later analysis came from a VDJ recombination model fitted to out-of-frame rearrangements, and those results were checked against IGoR. A later analysis scored TCR-TCR, TCR-HLA and TCR-CMV co-occurrence with hypergeometric tests, applying a repertoire-size bias correction to TCR pairs. In a later analysis, false discovery rates were estimated by permuting HLA or CMV assignments 20 times. A later analysis grouped co-occurring TCRs with DBSCAN, adding TCRdist sequence similarity when clustering within HLA-allele-positive subsets. Repertoires with fewer than 30,000 or more than 120,000 public chains were left out of co-occurrence clustering, as were about 5 repertoires with anomalous nucleotide sharing. TCRdb took over this immuneACCESS table, retaining in-frame rearrangements with V and J assigned. Such tables are incomplete; in checked studies, under half of the missing clones stem from an unresolved V gene, and the remainder is unexplained. V and J calls and clone size are those listed in that table; D and trimming were worked out from the DNA. The sample's table lists a count of around 25,000 clones. Approximately 15% of the sample is in the top ten clones.

General conclusions and limits of the study: This cohort had only TCR beta chains sequenced, and the lack of alpha or paired-chain data limited which features could be detected. Presence/absence analyses assumed roughly uniform sequencing depth across donors, an assumption that may not hold. Specific HLA alleles were associated with roughly 17,000 TCR beta sequences at a false discovery rate of 0.05 in a later analysis. Compared with the roughly 720-donor mean, donors in an Asian-associated ancestry cluster had fewer N-insertions in productive TCRs, according to a later genetic analysis. A later analysis found that most CMV-associated TCR beta chains appeared HLA-restricted, with HLA associations seemingly driven largely by CMV exposure. According to a later analysis, TCR association rates differed among HLA loci, with DRB1 alleles showing the most associated TCRs and HLA-C alleles showing the fewest. In the study, 150 to 200 TCR beta chains were listed as associated with cytomegalovirus. Most TCR sequences were seen in very few donors, while some public TCRs were found in many individuals. In vitro tests confirmed that a few of the cytomegalovirus-associated TCR beta chains recognize cytomegalovirus antigens. The classifier was reported to diagnose cytomegalovirus status with high specificity and sensitivity in both the original cohort and the validation cohort. Several of the top co-occurrence clusters appeared to be linked to parvovirus B19, influenza, CMV and Epstein-Barr virus, according to a later analysis. A cluster of highly shared sequence variants was judged likely to be a technical artifact of the sequencing pipeline. Some 15 rarely observed V segments, including chromosome 9 orphons, were excluded from the earlier analysis of approximately 600 of the donors because counts were too low. Correlated functional status among segregating V segments might be attributable to linkage disequilibrium, but an unknown experimental factor could not be ruled out. Because the 87-base-pair reads could not distinguish some IMGT-functional V segments, including TRBV6-2 and TRBV6-3, those segments were excluded. Because HLA typing was missing for some donors at each locus, association tests included only the typed subset. An association between a missense DCLRE1C variant and V-gene and J-gene trimming of TCR beta chains was found in a later genetic analysis and replicated in an independent cohort. When HLA alleles, especially DR and DQ, strongly co-occurred, attributing TCR associations to individual alleles was difficult. According to the authors, the approach could potentially be generalized to other disease states and immunological phenotypes. A further reported finding was that TCR beta sequences accurately predicted the HLA-A and HLA-B alleles for most subjects in the first cohort. Immune exposure information for the cohort was limited to CMV serostatus. In an earlier analysis of approximately 590 of the donors, most TCR beta V segments were observed in productive rearrangements about 90% or about 30% of the time, broadly matching IMGT annotations. A later analysis found that HLA-associated TCR beta chains were more clonally expanded and had lower generation probabilities than equally common non-associated chains.

This receptor chain uses TRBV7-3 and TRBJ1-2; TRBD1 agrees with 8 junctional bases. This clonotype was obtained from a male donor in good health and CMV-seropositive. Sequenced sample: PBMCs. The CDR3 has the sequence CASSLITGQGASGYTF. The DNA is TGTGCCAGCAGCTTAATTACTGGTCAGGGGGCAAGCGGCTACACCTTC.